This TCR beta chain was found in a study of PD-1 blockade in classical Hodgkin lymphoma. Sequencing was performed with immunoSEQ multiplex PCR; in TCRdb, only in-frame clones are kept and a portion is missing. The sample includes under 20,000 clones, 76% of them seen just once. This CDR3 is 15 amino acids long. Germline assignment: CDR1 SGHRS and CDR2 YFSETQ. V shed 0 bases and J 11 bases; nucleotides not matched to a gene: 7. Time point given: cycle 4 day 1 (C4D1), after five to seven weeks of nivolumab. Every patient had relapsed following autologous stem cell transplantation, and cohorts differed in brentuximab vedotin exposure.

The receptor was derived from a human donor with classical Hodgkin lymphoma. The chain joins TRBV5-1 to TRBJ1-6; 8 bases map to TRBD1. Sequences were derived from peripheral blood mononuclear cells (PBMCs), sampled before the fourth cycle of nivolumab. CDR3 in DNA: TGCGCCAGCAGCTTGGGACAGGGGCTGAGAACACCCCTCCACTTT. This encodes CASSLGQGLRTPLHF.